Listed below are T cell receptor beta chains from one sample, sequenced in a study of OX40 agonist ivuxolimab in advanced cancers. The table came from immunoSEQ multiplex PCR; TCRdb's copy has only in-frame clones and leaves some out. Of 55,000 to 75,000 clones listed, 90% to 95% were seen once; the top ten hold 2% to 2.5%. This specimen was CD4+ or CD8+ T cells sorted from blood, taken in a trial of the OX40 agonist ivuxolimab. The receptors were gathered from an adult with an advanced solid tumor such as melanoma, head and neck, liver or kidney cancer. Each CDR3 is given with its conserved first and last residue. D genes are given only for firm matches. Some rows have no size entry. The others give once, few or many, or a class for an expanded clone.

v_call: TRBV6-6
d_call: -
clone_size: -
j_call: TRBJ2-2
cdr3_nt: TGTGCCAGCAGTCCGTCTCCAACCGGGGAGCTGTTTTTT
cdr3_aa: CASSPSPTGELFF

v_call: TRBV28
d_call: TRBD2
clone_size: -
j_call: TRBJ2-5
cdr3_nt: TGTGCCAGTTCAATAGCGGGAGCACGGGAGACCCAGTACTTC
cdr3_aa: CASSIAGARETQYF

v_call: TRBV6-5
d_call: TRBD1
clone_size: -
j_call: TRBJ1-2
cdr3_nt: TGTGCCAGCAAAGGACAGGCAATCGCCTACACCTTC
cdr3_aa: CASKGQAIAYTF

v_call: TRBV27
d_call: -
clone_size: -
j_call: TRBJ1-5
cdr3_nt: TGTGCCAGCAGTTTAACGGGCGGGAGCAATCAGCCCCAGCATTTT
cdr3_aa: CASSLTGGSNQPQHF

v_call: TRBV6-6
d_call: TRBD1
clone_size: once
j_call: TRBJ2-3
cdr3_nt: TGTGCCAGCAGTAAAGGACAGGGGTCAGATACGCAGTATTTT
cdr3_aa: CASSKGQGSDTQYF

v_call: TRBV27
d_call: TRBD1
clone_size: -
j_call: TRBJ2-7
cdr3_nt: TGTGCCAGCAGAAAGTCAGGGACAGGGAAGTACGAGCAGTACTTC
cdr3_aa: CASRKSGTGKYEQYF

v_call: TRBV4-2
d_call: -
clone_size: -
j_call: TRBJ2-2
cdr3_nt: TGTGCCAGCAGCCAAGGCCTTAACACCGGGGAGCTGTTTTTT
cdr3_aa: CASSQGLNTGELFF

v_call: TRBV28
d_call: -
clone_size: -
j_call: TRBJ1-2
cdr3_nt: TGTGCCAGCAGTTTAAGGGGATCTGGCTACACCTTC
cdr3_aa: CASSLRGSGYTF

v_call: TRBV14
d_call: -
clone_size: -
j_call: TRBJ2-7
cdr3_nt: TGTGCCAGCAGCCCCCGTCGTGCTTACGAGCAGTACTTC
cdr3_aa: CASSPRRAYEQYF

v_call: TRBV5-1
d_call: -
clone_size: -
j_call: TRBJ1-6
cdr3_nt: TGCGCCAGCAGCTTGGTTGCAGGTGAAGGCTCACCCCTCCACTTT
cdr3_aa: CASSLVAGEGSPLHF

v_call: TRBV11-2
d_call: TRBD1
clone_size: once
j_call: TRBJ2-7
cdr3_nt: TGTGCCAGCAGCTTAGAGGGACAGGGGGCCTACGAGCAGTACTTC
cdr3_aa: CASSLEGQGAYEQYF

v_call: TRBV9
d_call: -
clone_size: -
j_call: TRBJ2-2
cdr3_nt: TGTGCCAGCAGCGTAGGTCTAGCGCAAACCGGGGAGCTGTTTTTT
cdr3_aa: CASSVGLAQTGELFF